The T cell receptor (beta chain) described here comes from a study of T-cell reconstitution after alpha-beta-depleted transplantation in children. For TCRbeta, the library was prepared with unique molecular identifiers. One entry per CDR3 protein results from TCRdb running MiXCR on the PCR reads. The sample gives 98,000 or so distinct CDR3 sequences, about 6% of which show up once; less than 30% is in the top ten. Trimming stripped 2 bases from V and 2 bases from J, with 19 bases between. The CDR3 covers 17 residues. Germline V CDR1 and CDR2: DFQATT, SNEGSKA (reference sequence). This clonotype was detected ten times or more. Its antigen is unidentified. Findings of the study overall: T-cell counts and diversity were attributed mostly to newly produced T cells one year after transplant. Several hundred expanded graft clones reportedly were the source of alpha-beta T cells about two months after transplant. Surviving recipient cells, namely T cells and thymic progenitors, were the source of high day-60 TCRbeta diversity in some patients.

The sample was PBMCs, mostly from graft donor cells, taken 360 days after TCRalphabeta/CD19-depleted stem cell transplant. This sequence joins TRBV20-1 and TRBJ1-5, with TRBD1 as a possible D gene (6 bases). The sequence derives from a male patient aged 2-9 years who had a stem cell transplant for acute lymphoblastic leukemia, so the T cells may come from the graft donor. CDR3 in DNA: TGCAGTGCTAGACGTCGGGCAGGGGATGGGGGCAATCAGCCCCAGCATTTT. Translating gives CSARRRAGDGGNQPQHF.